This T cell receptor beta chain was identified in a study of human T cells and chemical hapten exposure. About the research overall: The use of 2% DPC on 2 cm by 2 cm of upper inner arm skin constituted sensitization. The study, taken as a whole, reports: Expanded TCR sets contained significantly more large CDR3 similarity clusters than controls. DPC sensitization left the count of TCRs above 1 in 1000 unchanged.

This clonotype came up a few times. Antigen unknown. Time point meaning: pre-sensitization, week 0. As for treatment: therapeutic diphenylcyclopropenone sensitization with weekly scalp DPC. It was from unfractionated whole blood that total RNA was extracted. Trimming took off 5 bases at V and 5 bases at J, with 16 bases between the two ends. The CDR3 loop spans 13 amino acids. CDR1 and CDR2 from the germline V gene are DFQATT and SNEGSKA (reference sequence). TCRdb ran MiXCR on the RACE reads and lists one entry per CDR3 protein. The sample contains some 38,000 distinct CDR3 sequences, less than 9% of which appear only once.

The chain recombines TRBV20-1 with TRBJ2-7, with TRBD2 as a possible D gene (6 bases). The sequencing used whole blood, collected in connection with sensitization to the hapten diphenylcyclopropenone (DPC). The clonotype was recovered from a woman in her 50s with alopecia areata. Some clones in this sample may be carry-over from other donors' samples. The CDR3 spells CSAQMGGVHEQYF. In DNA form, the CDR3 reads TGCAGTGCTCAAATGGGAGGAGTCCACGAGCAGTACTTC.